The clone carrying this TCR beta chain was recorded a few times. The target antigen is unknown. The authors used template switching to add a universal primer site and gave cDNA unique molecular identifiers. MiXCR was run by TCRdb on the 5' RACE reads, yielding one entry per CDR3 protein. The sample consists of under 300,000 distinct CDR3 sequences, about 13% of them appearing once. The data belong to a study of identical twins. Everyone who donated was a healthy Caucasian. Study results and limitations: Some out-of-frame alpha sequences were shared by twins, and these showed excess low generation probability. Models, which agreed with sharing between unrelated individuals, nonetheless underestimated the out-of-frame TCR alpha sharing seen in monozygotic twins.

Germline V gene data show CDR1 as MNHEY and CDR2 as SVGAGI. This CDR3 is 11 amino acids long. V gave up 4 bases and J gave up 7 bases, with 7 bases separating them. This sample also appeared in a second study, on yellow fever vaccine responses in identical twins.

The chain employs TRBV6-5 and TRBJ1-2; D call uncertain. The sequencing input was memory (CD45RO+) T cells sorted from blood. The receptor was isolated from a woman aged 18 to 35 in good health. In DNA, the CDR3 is TGTGCCAGCAGTTTCCGGGGTGGCTACACCTTC. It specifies CASSFRGGYTF.